This TCR beta chain was documented in a study of memory CD4+ T cells and cytomegalovirus serostatus. Libraries were prepared by immunoSEQ multiplex PCR; TCRdb keeps only in-frame clonotypes and omits some of them. The sample carries about 44,000 clones, 70% to 80% recorded once. The CDR3 consists of 16 residues. The trim removed 2 bases at V and 1 base at J, leaving 5 bases unmatched. CDR1 is SGDLS and CDR2 is YYNGEE in the germline V gene. The sort gate was single viable CD3+CD4+CD8-CD45RO+ cells for memory CD4+ T cells. This clone has only one observation. The gene calls are TRBV9 and TRBJ2-3, with 9 bases that match TRBD2. Source material: memory CD4+ T cells from blood. This sequence originates from an adult in good health and CMV-seronegative. The CDR3: CASSVLAGAGTDTQYF. The CDR3 DNA is TGTGCCAGCAGCGTTTTAGCGGGAGCCGGCACAGATACGCAGTATTTT.